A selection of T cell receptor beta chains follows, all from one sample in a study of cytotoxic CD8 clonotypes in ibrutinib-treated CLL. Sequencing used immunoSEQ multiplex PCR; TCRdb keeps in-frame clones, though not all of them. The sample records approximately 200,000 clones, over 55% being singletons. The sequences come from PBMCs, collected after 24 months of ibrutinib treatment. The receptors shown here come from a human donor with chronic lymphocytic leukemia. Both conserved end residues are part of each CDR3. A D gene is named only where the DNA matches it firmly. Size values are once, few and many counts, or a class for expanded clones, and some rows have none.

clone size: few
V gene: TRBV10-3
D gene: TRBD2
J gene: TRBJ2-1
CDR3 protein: CAISAPPLAGVDNEQFF
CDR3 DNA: TGTGCCATCAGTGCCCCACCTCTAGCGGGAGTCGACAATGAGCAGTTCTTC

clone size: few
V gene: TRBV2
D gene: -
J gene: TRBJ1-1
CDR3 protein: CASSEADTGRAFF
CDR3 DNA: TGTGCCAGCAGTGAAGCGGATACAGGGCGAGCTTTCTTT

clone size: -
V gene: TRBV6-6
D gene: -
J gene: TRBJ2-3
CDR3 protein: CASSYIGRTDTQYF
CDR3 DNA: TGTGCCAGCAGTTATATTGGTCGCACAGATACGCAGTATTTT

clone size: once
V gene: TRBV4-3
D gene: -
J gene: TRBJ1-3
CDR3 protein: CASSQLRSSGNTIYF
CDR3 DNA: TGCGCCAGCAGCCAATTACGGTCTTCTGGAAACACCATATATTTT

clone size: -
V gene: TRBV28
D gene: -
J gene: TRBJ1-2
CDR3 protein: CASSFQGYGYTF
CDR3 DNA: TGTGCCAGCAGTTTTCAGGGCTATGGCTACACCTTC

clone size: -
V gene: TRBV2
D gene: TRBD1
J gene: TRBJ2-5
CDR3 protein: CASISLDRAETQYF
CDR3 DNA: TGTGCCAGCATTTCCTTGGACAGGGCCGAGACCCAGTACTTC

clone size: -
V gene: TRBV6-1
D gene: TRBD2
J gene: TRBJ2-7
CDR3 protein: CASSDVGTSGREQYF
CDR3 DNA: TGTGCCAGCAGTGACGTTGGGACTAGCGGTAGGGAGCAGTACTTC

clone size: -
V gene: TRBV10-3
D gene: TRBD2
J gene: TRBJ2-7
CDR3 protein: CATQAEREGPYEQYF
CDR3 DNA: TGTGCCACACAAGCCGAGCGGGAGGGCCCCTACGAGCAGTACTTC

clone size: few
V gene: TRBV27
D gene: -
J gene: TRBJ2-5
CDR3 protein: CASLRVQQETQYF
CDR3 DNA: TGTGCCAGCCTAAGGGTGCAGCAAGAGACCCAGTACTTC

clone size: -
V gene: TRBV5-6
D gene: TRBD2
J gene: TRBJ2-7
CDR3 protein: CASSRSLAGPYEQYF
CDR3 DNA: TGTGCCAGCAGTAGGAGCCTAGCGGGCCCTTACGAGCAGTACTTC

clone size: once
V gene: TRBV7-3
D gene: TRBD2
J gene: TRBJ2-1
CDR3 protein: CASRLGTSGNNEQFF
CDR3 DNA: TGTGCCAGCAGACTCGGGACTAGCGGTAACAATGAGCAGTTCTTC

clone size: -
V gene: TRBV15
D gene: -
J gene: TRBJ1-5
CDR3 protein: CATSSGRGEINQPQHF
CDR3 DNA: TGTGCCACCAGCAGTGGAAGAGGGGAGATCAATCAGCCCCAGCATTTT

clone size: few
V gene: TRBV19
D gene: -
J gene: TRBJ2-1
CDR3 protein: CASSIGLVPYNEQFF
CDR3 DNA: TGTGCCAGTAGTATAGGCCTGGTTCCCTACAATGAGCAGTTCTTC

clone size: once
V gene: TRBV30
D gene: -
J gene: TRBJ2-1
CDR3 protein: CAWSSTGNEQFF
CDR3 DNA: TGTGCCTGGAGTTCCACAGGGAATGAGCAGTTCTTC

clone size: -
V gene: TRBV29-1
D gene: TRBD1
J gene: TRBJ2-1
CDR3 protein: CSAQTTGGNEQFF
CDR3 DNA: TGCAGCGCTCAGACAACAGGGGGCAATGAGCAGTTCTTC

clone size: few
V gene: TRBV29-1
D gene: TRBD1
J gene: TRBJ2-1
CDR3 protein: CSVGQGYNEQFF
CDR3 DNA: TGCAGCGTGGGACAGGGGTACAATGAGCAGTTCTTC

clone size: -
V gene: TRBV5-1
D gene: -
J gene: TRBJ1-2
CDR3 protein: CASSWMLLGLNYGYTF
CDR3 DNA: TGCGCCAGCAGCTGGATGTTATTGGGGCTAAACTATGGCTACACCTTC

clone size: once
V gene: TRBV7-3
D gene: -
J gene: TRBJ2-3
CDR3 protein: CASSLKVVAPDTQYF
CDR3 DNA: TGTGCCAGCAGCTTAAAAGTCGTTGCTCCAGATACGCAGTATTTT

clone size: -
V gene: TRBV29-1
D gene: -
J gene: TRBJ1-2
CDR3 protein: CSVAAYGDYGYTF
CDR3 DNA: TGCAGCGTTGCCGCTTACGGGGACTATGGCTACACCTTC

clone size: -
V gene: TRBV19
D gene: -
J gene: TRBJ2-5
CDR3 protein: CASSISPGTQETQYF
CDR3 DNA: TGTGCCAGTAGTATCTCCCCAGGAACTCAAGAGACCCAGTACTTC

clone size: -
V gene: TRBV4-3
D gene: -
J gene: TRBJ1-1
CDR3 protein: CASSQERTVITEAFF
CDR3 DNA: TGCGCCAGCAGCCAAGAGAGGACAGTAATCACTGAAGCTTTCTTT

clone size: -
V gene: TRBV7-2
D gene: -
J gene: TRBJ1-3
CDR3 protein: CASSLNINSGNTIYF
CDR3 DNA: TGTGCCAGCAGCTTGAACATTAACTCTGGAAACACCATATATTTT

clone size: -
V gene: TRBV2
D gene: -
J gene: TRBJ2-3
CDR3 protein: CASIRRVGEDTQYF
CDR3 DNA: TGTGCCAGCATAAGGCGGGTAGGGGAAGATACGCAGTATTTT

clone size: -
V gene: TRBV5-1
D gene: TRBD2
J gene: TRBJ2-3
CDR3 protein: CASSFTSGSSTDTQYF
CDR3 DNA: TGCGCCAGCAGCTTTACTAGCGGGTCTAGCACAGATACGCAGTATTTT

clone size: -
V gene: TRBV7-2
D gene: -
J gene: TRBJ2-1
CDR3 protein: CASSGPGLYNEQFF
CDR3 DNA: TGTGCCAGCAGCGGTCCAGGACTGTACAATGAGCAGTTCTTC

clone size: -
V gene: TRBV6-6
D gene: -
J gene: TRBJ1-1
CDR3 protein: CASSLGQLPEAFF
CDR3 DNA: TGTGCCAGCAGTCTAGGACAGCTCCCTGAAGCTTTCTTT

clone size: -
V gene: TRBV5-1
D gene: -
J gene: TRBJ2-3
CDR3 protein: CASRAGTYTDTQYF
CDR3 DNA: TGCGCCAGCAGGGCCGGGACTTACACAGATACGCAGTATTTT

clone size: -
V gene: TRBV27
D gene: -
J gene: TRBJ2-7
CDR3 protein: CASSLQGPGYEQYF
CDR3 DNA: TGTGCCAGCAGTCTCCAGGGACCGGGCTACGAGCAGTACTTC

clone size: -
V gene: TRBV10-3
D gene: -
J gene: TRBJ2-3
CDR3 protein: CAISERGSTDTQYF
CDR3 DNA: TGTGCCATCAGCGAACGCGGGAGCACAGATACGCAGTATTTT

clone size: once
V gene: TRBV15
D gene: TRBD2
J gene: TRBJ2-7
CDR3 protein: CATSRGTGGYEQYF
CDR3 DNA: TGTGCCACCAGCAGGGGGACGGGGGGATACGAGCAGTACTTC

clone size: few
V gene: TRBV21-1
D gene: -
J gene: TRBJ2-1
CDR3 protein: CASTSVGPYNEQFF
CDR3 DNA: TGTGCCAGCACAAGCGTCGGACCCTACAATGAGCAGTTCTTC

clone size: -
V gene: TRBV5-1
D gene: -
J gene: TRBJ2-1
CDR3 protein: CASSPSLNPDEQFF
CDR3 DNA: TGCGCCAGCAGCCCCAGTCTAAACCCGGATGAGCAGTTCTTC

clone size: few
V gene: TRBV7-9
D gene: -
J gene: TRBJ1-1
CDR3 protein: CASRNQGSAEAFF
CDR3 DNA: TGTGCCAGCAGGAATCAGGGATCCGCTGAAGCTTTCTTT

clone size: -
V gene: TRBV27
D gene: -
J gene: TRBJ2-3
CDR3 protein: CASSYRVTDTQYF
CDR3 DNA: TGTGCCAGCAGTTACAGAGTCACAGATACGCAGTATTTT

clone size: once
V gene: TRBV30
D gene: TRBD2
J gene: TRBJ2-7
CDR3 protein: CAWSVRASGSDEQYF
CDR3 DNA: TGTGCCTGGAGTGTACGGGCTAGCGGGAGCGACGAGCAGTACTTC

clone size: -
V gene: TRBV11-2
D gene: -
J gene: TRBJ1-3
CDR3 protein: CASSFGRTSGNTIYF
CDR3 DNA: TGTGCCAGCAGCTTCGGAAGAACCTCTGGAAACACCATATATTTT

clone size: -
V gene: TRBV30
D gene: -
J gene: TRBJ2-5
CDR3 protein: CAWSVGLAPGTAKETQYF
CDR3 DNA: TGTGCCTGGAGTGTTGGGTTGGCCCCTGGTACAGCGAAAGAGACCCAGTACTTC

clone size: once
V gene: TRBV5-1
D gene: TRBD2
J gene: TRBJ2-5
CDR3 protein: CASSAGLRETQYF
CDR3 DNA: TGCGCCAGTTCAGCGGGACTACGAGAGACCCAGTACTTC

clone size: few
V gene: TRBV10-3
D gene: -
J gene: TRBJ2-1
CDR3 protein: CAISASAGPNNEQFF
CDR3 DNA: TGTGCCATCAGTGCTTCCGCGGGCCCTAACAATGAGCAGTTCTTC

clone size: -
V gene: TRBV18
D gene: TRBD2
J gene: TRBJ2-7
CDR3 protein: CASSIGTSGYDEQYF
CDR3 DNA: TGTGCCAGCTCAATCGGGACTAGCGGGTACGACGAGCAGTACTTC

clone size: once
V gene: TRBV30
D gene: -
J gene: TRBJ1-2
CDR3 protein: CAWSGAGEVNYGYTF
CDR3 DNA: TGTGCCTGGAGTGGGGCAGGGGAAGTTAACTATGGCTACACCTTC

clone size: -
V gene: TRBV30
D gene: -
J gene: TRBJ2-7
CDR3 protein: CAWSVGSYEQYF
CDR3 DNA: TGTGCCTGGAGTGTTGGGTCCTACGAGCAGTACTTC

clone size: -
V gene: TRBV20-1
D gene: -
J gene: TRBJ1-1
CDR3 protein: CSVSTRTEAFF
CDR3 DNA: TGCAGTGTTTCCACTCGCACTGAAGCTTTCTTT